These T cell receptor beta chains were read from a single sample in a study of technical replicates of blood from several donors. Repertoires were generated with immunoSEQ multiplex PCR, while TCRdb's copy carries only in-frame clones and drops some. The table has about 85,000 clones, around 94% seen once; the top ten hold 0.25%. Sequencing was performed on T cells isolated from PBMCs. These receptors were taken from a human donor in good health. The CDR3 runs from the conserved cysteine through the conserved F or W. A D gene is named only where the DNA matches it firmly. Size is omitted from some rows. Given values are once, few, many or a class for expanded clones.

clone_size	j_call	d_call	v_call	cdr3_aa	cdr3_nt
-	TRBJ2-5	TRBD2	TRBV5-1	CASSLLGGAQETQYF	TGCGCCAGCAGCTTGCTCGGGGGGGCCCAAGAGACCCAGTACTTC
-	TRBJ2-4	TRBD1	TRBV9	CASSATDRGLAKNIQYF	TGTGCCAGCAGCGCTACCGACAGGGGGCTCGCCAAAAACATTCAGTACTTC
-	TRBJ2-5	TRBD1	TRBV28	CASSPLTGGRETQYF	TGTGCCAGCAGTCCGCTGACAGGGGGTCGAGAGACCCAGTACTTC
-	TRBJ2-7	-	TRBV2	CASLDLGHSYEQYF	TGTGCCAGCCTGGATTTGGGGCACTCCTACGAGCAGTACTTC
once	TRBJ2-7	TRBD1	TRBV27	CASSFLGQTYEQYF	TGTGCCAGCAGTTTCCTGGGACAGACCTACGAGCAGTACTTC
once	TRBJ2-7	TRBD2	TRBV2	CASTGTRPYEQYF	TGTGCCAGTACCGGGACTAGACCCTACGAGCAGTACTTC
-	TRBJ2-1	TRBD2	TRBV7-9	CASSSPGLGGVRNEQFF	TGTGCCAGCAGCTCACCGGGACTAGGAGGGGTGAGAAATGAGCAGTTCTTC
-	TRBJ1-2	-	TRBV5-4	CASWRGSFYGYTF	TGTGCCAGCTGGAGGGGTTCTTTCTATGGCTACACCTTC
-	TRBJ1-2	-	TRBV6-5	CASSYETSENYGYTF	TGTGCCAGCAGTTACGAAACATCGGAGAACTATGGCTACACCTTC
-	TRBJ1-2	TRBD1	TRBV6-4	CASSDFAGQALGYTF	TGTGCCAGCAGTGACTTCGCCGGACAGGCGCTCGGCTACACCTTC
-	TRBJ2-5	-	TRBV5-4	CASSPGLETQYF	TGTGCCAGCAGTCCGGGACTAGAGACCCAGTACTTC
-	TRBJ2-6	-	TRBV27	CASSLFSGSSGANVLTF	TGTGCCAGCAGCCTTTTCTCAGGGTCCTCTGGGGCCAACGTCCTGACTTTC
-	TRBJ2-7	-	TRBV4-1	CASSQERGSLSSYEQYF	TGCGCCAGCAGCCAAGAGAGAGGCAGCCTAAGCTCCTACGAGCAGTACTTC
-	TRBJ2-1	-	TRBV2	CASNTGLNEQFF	TGTGCCAGCAACACAGGTCTCAATGAGCAGTTCTTC
-	TRBJ2-3	TRBD2	TRBV5-4	CASSQGLAGGAATDTQYF	TGTGCCAGCAGCCAGGGACTAGCGGGAGGGGCAGCCACAGATACGCAGTATTTT
-	TRBJ1-6	-	TRBV27	CASSLKNRASSYNSPLHF	TGTGCCAGCAGTTTAAAAAACAGGGCCAGCTCCTATAATTCACCCCTCCACTTT
-	TRBJ2-3	TRBD1	TRBV4-1	CASSQLGTGGSDTQYF	TGCGCCAGCAGCCAGCTCGGGACAGGGGGCTCAGATACGCAGTATTTT
-	TRBJ2-7	-	TRBV29-1	CSVEDAVSYEQYF	TGCAGCGTTGAAGACGCGGTCTCCTACGAGCAGTACTTC
once	TRBJ2-5	TRBD2	TRBV7-2	CASSLGLAGGRVGGTQYF	TGTGCCAGCAGCTTAGGCCTAGCGGGGGGCCGGGTCGGAGGGACCCAGTACTTC
-	TRBJ2-3	-	TRBV4-1	CASSRGASEDTQYF	TGCGCCAGCAGCCGTGGAGCTAGCGAAGATACGCAGTATTTT
-	TRBJ2-7	-	TRBV7-9	CASSPALGSYEQYF	TGTGCCAGCAGCCCCGCTCTAGGTTCCTACGAGCAGTACTTC
-	TRBJ2-5	TRBD2	TRBV11-3	CASSFPGLAGTKTQYF	TGTGCCAGCAGCTTCCCGGGACTAGCGGGGACAAAGACCCAGTACTTC
-	TRBJ2-4	TRBD1	TRBV5-6	CASSLDRILAKNIQYF	TGTGCCAGCAGCCTGGACAGGATACTAGCCAAAAACATTCAGTACTTC
-	TRBJ1-4	-	TRBV11-2	CASSRFPTDSNEKLFF	TGTGCCAGCAGCCGATTCCCGACAGACTCTAATGAAAAACTGTTTTTT
-	TRBJ1-2	TRBD1	TRBV6-6	CASSFPGGGGYTF	TGTGCCAGCAGTTTCCCAGGGGGTGGTGGCTACACCTTC
-	TRBJ1-6	-	TRBV2	CASSYMRQGQPYSNSPLHF	TGTGCCAGCAGTTACATGCGGCAGGGTCAACCTTATAGTAATTCACCCCTCCACTTT
once	TRBJ2-7	-	TRBV7-6	CASSPPGHLSYEQYF	TGTGCCAGCAGCCCCCCGGGACACCTTTCCTACGAGCAGTACTTC
-	TRBJ2-3	TRBD2	TRBV5-1	CASSLASGGTDTQYF	TGCGCCAGCAGCTTGGCCAGCGGGGGCACAGATACGCAGTATTTT
-	TRBJ2-7	-	TRBV5-8	CASSFLGISYEQYF	TGTGCCAGCAGCTTCCTCGGGATCTCCTACGAGCAGTACTTC
-	TRBJ2-7	-	TRBV11-2	CASSLYAGASYEQYF	TGTGCCAGCAGCCTGTACGCGGGTGCCTCCTACGAGCAGTACTTC
-	TRBJ2-5	-	TRBV30	CAWSLKTGNFMQETQYF	TGTGCCTGGAGTCTTAAAACAGGGAACTTTATGCAAGAGACCCAGTACTTC
once	TRBJ2-6	-	TRBV7-6	CASSSFLPGANVLTF	TGTGCCAGCAGCTCTTTCCTCCCTGGGGCCAACGTCCTGACTTTC
once	TRBJ1-4	TRBD1	TRBV2	CASSESTGGGDEKLFF	TGTGCCAGCAGTGAGTCCACAGGGGGCGGTGATGAAAAACTGTTTTTT
-	TRBJ1-5	TRBD1	TRBV5-6	CASLQGDSRNQPQHF	TGTGCCAGCCTGCAGGGGGATTCTCGCAATCAGCCCCAGCATTTT
-	TRBJ1-1	-	TRBV6-5	CASRPGRGAPAFF	TGTGCCAGCAGACCCGGGCGGGGAGCCCCAGCTTTCTTT
once	TRBJ2-5	-	TRBV2	CASAGWETQYF	TGTGCCAGCGCAGGGTGGGAGACCCAGTACTTC
-	TRBJ2-1	TRBD2	TRBV2	CASRTLAGDYNEQFF	TGTGCCAGCAGGACGCTAGCGGGGGATTACAATGAGCAGTTCTTC
-	TRBJ2-1	-	TRBV11-1	CASSLNGWEQFF	TGTGCCAGCAGCTTAAATGGCTGGGAGCAGTTCTTC
once	TRBJ2-5	TRBD2	TRBV18	CASSPAGGREETQYF	TGTGCCAGCTCACCAGCGGGCGGGAGGGAAGAGACCCAGTACTTC
-	TRBJ2-5	-	TRBV27	CASPSRARRETQYF	TGTGCCAGCCCCTCGCGGGCCAGACGCGAGACCCAGTACTTC